These T cell receptor beta chains were read from a single sample in a study of CD8 T cells in ankylosing spondylitis. TCRdb redid the calling of the 5' RACE reads with MiXCR, one entry per CDR3 protein. The sample shows fewer than 400,000 distinct CDR3 sequences, over 12% of them seen only once. The sequenced material came from blood, either unsorted or a sorted T cell fraction (not recorded which). These receptors were taken from a male donor with ankylosing spondylitis or in good health (not recorded which). CDR3s include the opening cysteine and the closing phenylalanine or tryptophan. The order of the fields is CDR3 length, D gene, J gene, V gene, clone size, CDR3 protein, CDR3 DNA. A D gene is named only where the DNA matches it firmly. Clone size is shown for a subset of rows, as once, few, many or a class of expanded clone.

11,-,TRBJ1-4,TRBV3-1,few,CASSQGAKLFF,TGTGCCAGCAGCCAAGGGGCAAAACTGTTTTTT
13,-,TRBJ2-5,TRBV29-1,-,CSGRSRGGETQYF,TGCAGCGGCCGATCCAGGGGAGGGGAGACCCAGTACTTC
15,-,TRBJ2-2,TRBV5-1,few,CASSLKGLNTGELFF,TGCGCCAGCAGCTTGAAGGGACTGAACACCGGGGAGCTGTTTTTT
18,TRBD2,TRBJ2-1,TRBV5-1,-,CASSLGLAGSYIYNEQFF,TGCGCCAGCAGCTTGGGACTAGCGGGGAGCTACATTTACAATGAGCAGTTCTTC
13,-,TRBJ1-5,TRBV29-1,-,CSVVKDSNQPQHF,TGCAGCGTTGTGAAGGATAGCAATCAGCCCCAGCATTTT
14,-,TRBJ2-1,TRBV20-1,few,CSASQGSSYNEQFF,TGCAGTGCTAGTCAGGGGAGCTCCTACAATGAGCAGTTCTTC
19,TRBD2,TRBJ2-1,TRBV11-2,few,CASSLVGMGASGIYNEQFF,TGTGCCAGCAGCTTAGTTGGTATGGGGGCTAGCGGGATCTACAATGAGCAGTTCTTC
13,-,TRBJ1-1,TRBV29-1,-,CSVEEARDTEAFF,TGCAGCGTTGAAGAAGCACGGGACACTGAAGCTTTCTTT
14,-,TRBJ2-2,TRBV3-1,-,CASSRVASSGELFF,TGTGCCAGCAGCCGGGTTGCTAGCAGCGGGGAGCTGTTTTTT
13,-,TRBJ1-1,TRBV3-1,few,CASSPMVGTEAFF,TGTGCCAGCAGCCCCATGGTGGGCACTGAAGCTTTCTTT
15,-,TRBJ1-1,TRBV5-5,-,CASSPGRLGNTEAFF,TGTGCCAGCAGCCCCGGGAGACTAGGGAACACTGAAGCTTTCTTT
19,TRBD2,TRBJ2-1,TRBV11-1,few,CASSLGLAKMVSSYNEQFF,TGTGCCAGCAGCTTAGGACTAGCAAAAATGGTTAGCTCCTACAATGAGCAGTTCTTC
16,-,TRBJ2-3,TRBV3-1,-,CASSLRGGQSTDTQYF,TGTGCCAGCAGCCTTAGGGGGGGACAAAGCACAGATACGCAGTATTTT
15,TRBD1,TRBJ2-3,TRBV5-1,few,CASSLGTGLTDTQYF,TGCGCCAGCAGCCTCGGGACAGGGTTAACAGATACGCAGTATTTT
12,-,TRBJ1-2,TRBV12-3/TRBV12-4,-,CASSLNNYSYTF,TGTGCCAGCAGTTTGAATAACTATAGCTACACCTTC
15,-,TRBJ1-1,TRBV10-3,many,CAISKTGQLNTEAFF,TGTGCCATCAGCAAAACGGGACAATTGAACACTGAAGCTTTCTTT
17,-,TRBJ2-3,TRBV4-1,-,CASRQDPGSGSTDTQYF,TGCGCCAGCAGGCAAGACCCCGGCTCAGGGAGCACAGATACGCAGTATTTT
16,-,TRBJ2-7,TRBV7-9,few,CASSSSGRQGGHEQYF,TGTGCCAGCAGCTCCTCCGGTCGACAGGGAGGCCACGAGCAGTACTTC
12,TRBD1,TRBJ1-2,TRBV29-1,-,CSGLQGIYGYTF,TGCAGCGGGTTACAGGGGATCTATGGCTACACCTTC
11,-,TRBJ2-2,TRBV29-1,-,CSVANTGELFF,TGCAGCGTTGCCAACACCGGGGAGCTGTTTTTT
17,-,TRBJ1-3,TRBV7-2,few,CASSLYRAGTSGNTIYF,TGTGCCAGCAGCTTATACAGAGCAGGAACCTCTGGAAACACCATATATTTT
11,-,TRBJ1-2,TRBV12-3/TRBV12-4,many,CASSQDYGYTF,TGTGCCAGCAGTCAGGACTATGGCTACACCTTC
14,-,TRBJ2-3,TRBV5-1,-,CASKGPAGTDTQYF,TGCGCCAGCAAGGGCCCGGCGGGCACAGATACGCAGTATTTT
18,-,TRBJ2-2,TRBV4-1,few,CASSQDGGGFRVAAELFF,TGCGCCAGCAGCCAAGATGGGGGTGGTTTCAGGGTAGCGGCGGAGCTGTTTTTT
14,-,TRBJ1-1,TRBV12-3/TRBV12-4,many,CASRVGRANTEAFF,TGTGCCAGCCGAGTTGGACGGGCGAACACTGAAGCTTTCTTT
16,TRBD2,TRBJ2-5,TRBV6-1,-,CASSPGLAGGEETQYF,TGTGCCAGCAGCCCGGGACTAGCGGGGGGCGAGGAGACCCAGTACTTC
13,-,TRBJ1-1,TRBV29-1,few,CSVGGQLNTEAFF,TGCAGCGTTGGGGGGCAGTTGAACACTGAAGCTTTCTTT
13,-,TRBJ1-1,TRBV5-1,-,CASSLATNTEAFF,TGCGCCAGCAGCTTGGCCACGAACACTGAAGCTTTCTTT
11,-,TRBJ2-4,TRBV23-1,-,CASRGFDIQYF,TGCGCCAGCAGGGGTTTTGACATTCAGTACTTC
12,TRBD1,TRBJ2-3,TRBV20-1,once,CSAGQGTDTQYF,TGCAGTGCGGGACAGGGCACCGATACGCAGTATTTT
16,-,TRBJ1-4,TRBV20-1,-,CSAPLPRQGAGEKLFF,TGCAGTGCTCCTCTCCCTCGCCAGGGTGCTGGTGAAAAACTGTTTTTT
13,TRBD2,TRBJ2-3,TRBV12-3/TRBV12-4,-,CASRSSGVDTQYF,TGTGCCAGTAGGTCTAGCGGGGTCGATACGCAGTATTTT
15,-,TRBJ1-6,TRBV5-1,-,CASSSRGSDNSPLHF,TGCGCCAGCAGCTCTAGGGGGAGTGATAATTCACCCCTCCACTTT
14,-,TRBJ2-1,TRBV10-3,few,CATSPGSSYNEQFF,TGTGCCACCTCACCGGGGAGCTCCTACAATGAGCAGTTCTTC
12,-,TRBJ2-7,TRBV4-1,-,CASSHIQGEQYF,TGCGCCAGCAGCCATATACAAGGCGAGCAGTACTTC
12,-,TRBJ2-5,TRBV29-1,few,CSAEGGSETQYF,TGCAGCGCCGAGGGGGGTTCGGAGACCCAGTACTTC
18,TRBD2,TRBJ2-5,TRBV2,-,CASCLSASGPLLQETQYF,TGTGCCAGCTGCCTCTCGGCTAGCGGACCTTTACTCCAAGAGACCCAGTACTTC
17,-,TRBJ2-7,TRBV5-6,-,CASSLAGPVQRSYEQYF,TGTGCCAGCAGCTTGGCCGGGCCGGTCCAGCGCTCCTACGAGCAGTACTTC
13,-,TRBJ2-6,TRBV7-9,once,CASNPPGANVLTF,TGTGCCAGCAACCCTCCGGGGGCCAACGTCCTGACTTTC
13,-,TRBJ2-3,TRBV3-1,few,CASSQWEADTQYF,TGTGCCAGCAGCCAATGGGAGGCAGATACGCAGTATTTT
12,-,TRBJ1-2,TRBV13,-,CASSFGGDGYTF,TGTGCCAGCAGCTTCGGGGGAGATGGCTACACCTTC